Shown below are 7 T cell receptor beta chains from a single sample sequenced in a study of T cell responses to AZD1222 COVID-19 vaccine. The method was immunoSEQ multiplex PCR; TCRdb's version includes in-frame clones alone and lacks a portion of them. This table has about 110,000 clones, 87% appearing once. This specimen consisted of peripheral blood, obtained 28 days after the second AZD1222 dose. The source of these receptors is an adult who received the AZD1222 COVID-19 vaccine.

V usage is TRBV6-6 and J usage is TRBJ2-7; 8 bases are a match to TRBD1. This CDR3 comprises 15 residues. V dropped 4 bases and J dropped 4; count of bases not matched to a gene: 9. In germline, CDR1 is MNHNY, CDR2 SVGAGI (reference sequence). The CDR3 nucleotides read TGTGCCAGCAGTTTCCCGGGACAGGAAGCTTACGAGCAGTACTTC. Its protein product is CASSFPGQEAYEQYF.

This clone was seen a handful of times. The rearrangement joins TRBV4-2 to TRBJ2-7; the match to TRBD2 covers 12 bases. Germline V gives CDR1 LGHNA, CDR2 YNFKEQ. Unmatched junction bases numbered 2, after V lost 0 bases and J lost 2 bases. This CDR3 has 16 residues. The CDR3 loop is CASSQDWTSGAYEQYF. CDR3 bases: TGTGCCAGCAGCCAAGATTGGACTAGCGGGGCCTACGAGCAGTACTTC.

J is TRBJ2-7 and V is TRBV7-8; maybe TRBD1 (6 bases). The CDR3 has 16 amino acids. Germline V gives CDR1 SGHVS, CDR2 FQNEAQ. The ends were cut back, 1 base at V and 6 bases at J, with 19 bases in the middle. This CDR3 reads CASSLVPGQIPREQYF. The CDR3 region has the DNA TGTGCCAGCAGCTTAGTTCCGGGACAAATCCCCCGCGAGCAGTACTTC.

A few counts support this clone. The genes are TRBV6-2 or TRBV6-3 and TRBJ2-3; 14 nucleotides agree with TRBD2. The germline CDR1 and CDR2 sequences are MNHEY and SVGEGT. CDR3 length: 15 amino acids. V gave up 4 bases and J gave up 7 bases; unmatched junction bases: 4. The CDR3 here is CASSSGTSGGNTQYF. The CDR3 nucleotides are TGTGCCAGCAGTTCCGGGACTAGCGGGGGAAATACGCAGTATTTT.

This clone appeared once. The V gene is TRBV6-5, the J gene TRBJ1-5; D might be TRBD1 (5 bases). Trimming took off 2 bases at V and 4 bases at J, with 9 bases between the two ends. The CDR3 is 14 amino acids. Looked up from germline, CDR1 is MNHEY and CDR2 is SVGAGI. CDR3 nucleotide sequence: TGTGCCAGCAGTTACCAGGGACGTAATCAGCCCCAGCATTTT. It encodes CASSYQGRNQPQHF.

The chain couples TRBV14 to TRBJ2-6; no definite D call. The germline gives CDR1 SGHDN, CDR2 FVKESK. CDR3 length: 14 residues. The V end was cut by 4 bases, the J end by 2 bases, with 6 bases between. CDR3 protein: CASSPSAGANVLTF. CDR3 DNA: TGTGCCAGCAGCCCATCAGCTGGGGCCAACGTCCTGACTTTC.

This clone has more than one count but fewer than ten. The gene calls are TRBV29-1 and TRBJ2-7; 7 nucleotides match TRBD1. There are 13 residues in the CDR3. Germline V gives CDR1 SQVTM, CDR2 ANQGSEA. V was pared by 6 bases and J by 5 bases, with 10 bases of the junction left unmatched. CDR3 amino acids: CSVEKGAGDEQYF. CDR3 sequence (DNA): TGCAGCGTCGAGAAGGGGGCTGGGGACGAGCAGTACTTC.